These 24 T cell receptor beta chains share one sample of origin, sequenced in a study of CD8+ T cells in alopecia areata. RNA was isolated and reverse transcribed to cDNA, the sequencing template. The repertoire was sequenced with immunoSEQ multiplex PCR; TCRdb's copy has only in-frame clones and lacks some. The sample lists 130,000 or so clones; approximately 86% were seen once. Treatment described: oral pan-JAK inhibitor, 5-10 mg twice daily. Sequencing used CD8+ T cells sorted from blood, obtained at week 4, from a patient treated with tofacitinib. Receptors originate from a human donor with alopecia areata.

This rearrangement joins TRBV29-1 to TRBJ1-4, with a possible D match to TRBD1 (6 bases). V gave up 4 bases and J gave up 0 bases, with 9 bases separating them. The CDR3 has 14 residues. The germline gives CDR1 SQVTM, CDR2 ANQGSEA. The CDR3, as DNA: TGCAGCGTTGGCAGGGGCGCAACTAATGAAAAACTGTTTTTT. It yields the protein CSVGRGATNEKLFF.

In its sample, this clone was seen a few times. V is TRBV25-1 and J is TRBJ2-3; weak D call: TRBD1 (5 bases). Germline CDR1 and CDR2: MGHDK and SYGVNS. Trimming removed 6 bases at V and 4 bases at J, with 5 bases between. The CDR3 spans 11 residues. Here the CDR3 reads CASSRADTQYF. The CDR3 bases are TGTGCCAGCAGCAGGGCAGATACGCAGTATTTT.

The rearrangement uses TRBV27 and TRBJ2-5, with 8 bases aligning to TRBD2. Trimming took 6 bases from V and 4 from J; bases not matched to a gene: 7. The germline V gene encodes CDR1 MNHEY and CDR2 SMNVEV (reference sequence). The CDR3 is 14 residues long. The CDR3 here is CASSPRGGIETQYF. In DNA, the CDR3 is TGTGCCAGCAGCCCCCGGGGGGGGATAGAGACCCAGTACTTC.

The chain has TRBV4-1 and TRBJ2-1; the match to TRBD2 covers 9 bases. The trim removed 3 bases at V and 7 bases at J, leaving 7 bases unmatched. CDR1 and CDR2 (germline): MGHRA, YSYEKL. This CDR3 comprises 15 residues. This chain's CDR3 is CASSQGISGGNEQFF. The CDR3 nucleotides are TGCGCCAGCAGCCAGGGCATTAGCGGGGGAAATGAGCAGTTCTTC.

CDR3 DNA sequence: TGCGCCAGCAGTGAGCCATGGACTAGCGCCTACAATGAGCAGTTCTTC. Translated, it gives CASSEPWTSAYNEQFF. V gene TRBV10-2 combines with J gene TRBJ2-1, with 9 positions matching TRBD2. The trim removed 2 bases at V and 2 bases at J, leaving 4 bases unmatched. Per germline, CDR1 WSHSY and CDR2 SAAADI. CDR3 size: 16 residues.

The chain joins TRBV2 to TRBJ1-2; possibly TRBD1 for D (5 bases). This CDR3 has 14 amino acids. With 6 bases removed from V and 4 bases from J, the gap between germline ends came to 15 bases. The germline CDR1 and CDR2 sequences are SNHLY and FYNNEI. CDR3 amino acids: CASREFGGGYGYTF. The CDR3 DNA reads as TGTGCCAGCAGAGAGTTCGGGGGAGGCTATGGCTACACCTTC.

This clone has a handful of counts. This chain uses TRBV5-4 with TRBJ2-1; possibly TRBD1 for D (7 bases). The CDR3 is 14 amino acids. Germline CDR1 reads SGHNT; CDR2 reads YYREEE (reference sequence). The V end lost 4 bases, the J end lost 3 bases, and 11 bases lay between the germline ends. The CDR3 DNA sequence: TGTGCCAGCAGCCCGGGGGACAGCTACAATGAGCAGTTCTTC. Protein product: CASSPGDSYNEQFF.

The rearrangement links TRBV11-3 to TRBJ2-1, with 12 nucleotides matching TRBD2. The CDR3 length is 17 residues. Trimming took 6 bases from V and 7 from J; bases not matched to a gene: 13. Germline V gene sequence: CDR1 SGHNT, CDR2 YENEEA. The CDR3 loop reads CASRDTSGRYDSNEQFF. The CDR3, as DNA: TGTGCCAGCAGAGACACTAGCGGGAGGTACGACTCGAATGAGCAGTTCTTC.

The chain employs TRBV7-9 and TRBJ1-1; D is undetermined. Germline V gives CDR1 SEHNR, CDR2 FQNEAQ (reference sequence). This CDR3 region has 16 residues. The ends were cut back, 5 bases at V and 3 bases at J, with 19 bases in the middle. The CDR3 sequence is CASSGGTGSGDTEAFF. The DNA for the CDR3 is TGTGCCAGCAGCGGAGGAACCGGATCGGGCGACACTGAAGCTTTCTTT.

V is TRBV7-9 and J is TRBJ2-3; D is uncertain. Between the trimmed V and J ends, which lost 3 bases and 7 bases, there was a span of 5 bases. The CDR3 has 11 residues. Germline CDR1 SEHNR, CDR2 FQNEAQ (reference sequence). The CDR3 DNA sequence: TGTGCCAGCAGCTTCGGCTATACGCAGTATTTT. It encodes CASSFGYTQYF.

The chain employs TRBV15 and TRBJ2-3; the match to TRBD1 covers 10 bases. Germline CDR1 and CDR2: LNHNV and YYDKDF (reference sequence). The CDR3 loop spans 16 amino acids. Trimming cost V 1 base and J 3 bases; bases outside gene matches: 4. The CDR3 bases are TGTGCCACCAGCAGAGGGGGGACAGGGGAAACAGATACGCAGTATTTT. Its protein product is CATSRGGTGETDTQYF.

This clone was observed once. This rearrangement joins TRBV7-9 to TRBJ2-7; no clear D gene. The germline V gene has CDR1 SEHNR and CDR2 FQNEAQ (reference sequence). The length of the CDR3 is 13 residues. V was cut by 5 bases and J by 2 bases, with 10 bases left in between. CDR3 loop: CASSSDTTYEQYF. The CDR3 DNA is TGTGCCAGCAGCAGCGACACAACCTACGAGCAGTACTTC.

The chain employs TRBV7-3 and TRBJ2-1; 9 positions agree with TRBD1. CDR3 size: 15 residues. V lost 5 bases, J lost 8 bases, and 10 bases stayed unmatched. In germline, CDR1 is SGHTA, CDR2 FQGTGA. CDR3 residues: CASSHAGQGRDEQFF. In nucleotides, the CDR3 is TGTGCCAGCAGCCACGCGGGACAGGGTAGGGATGAGCAGTTCTTC.

This chain joins TRBV9 and TRBJ2-1; D remains unclear. There are 11 residues in the CDR3. V lost 7 bases, J lost 5 bases, and 7 bases lay in between. CDR1 is SGDLS, CDR2 YYNGEE, per germline. The CDR3 region is CASRGNNEQFF. CDR3 nucleotides: TGTGCCAGCCGAGGCAACAATGAGCAGTTCTTC.

The gene calls are TRBV30 and TRBJ2-7; 8 nucleotides match TRBD1. The germline V gene has CDR1 GTSNPN and CDR2 SVGIG (reference sequence). With 1 base clipped from V and 3 bases from J, the junction kept 2 bases outside the gene matches. The CDR3 consists of 13 residues. CDR3 sequence: CAWSDTGGYEQYF. Written as DNA, the CDR3 is TGTGCCTGGAGTGACACAGGGGGCTACGAGCAGTACTTC.

This chain uses TRBV30 with TRBJ2-7; D not certain. The CDR3 has 14 amino acids. V was pared by 0 bases and J by 4 bases, with 13 bases between. Germline V gene lookup returns CDR1 GTSNPN and CDR2 SVGIG (reference sequence). The CDR3 coding sequence is TGTGCCTGGAGTGTAAGGCCCTGGGTATACGAGCAGTACTTC. Translating it yields CAWSVRPWVYEQYF.

The V and J genes are TRBV7-9 and TRBJ2-7, with 7 bases lining up with TRBD1. The CDR3 loop spans 14 amino acids. CDR1 is SEHNR and CDR2 is FQNEAQ in the germline V gene (reference sequence). The V gene end was trimmed by 5 bases and the J gene end by 1 base; junction bases not matched to a gene: 5. DNA of the CDR3: TGTGCCAGCAGCATTTACAGGGGATCCTACGAGCAGTACTTC. It encodes CASSIYRGSYEQYF.

V is TRBV30 and J is TRBJ2-7, with TRBD1 identical over 7 bases. This CDR3 is built from 14 residues. CDR1 is GTSNPN, CDR2 SVGIG, per germline (reference sequence). The V and J ends lost 2 bases and 3 bases, in that order; junction bases with no gene match: 7. The DNA of the CDR3 is TGTGCCTGGAGTCAAACGGGACAGATCTACGAGCAGTACTTC. Amino acid sequence: CAWSQTGQIYEQYF.

This chain links TRBV27 with TRBJ2-1; D remains unclear. There are 15 residues in the CDR3. Deletions cut 5 bases from V and 2 bases from J, with 13 bases between. Per the germline V gene, CDR1 is MNHEY and CDR2 is SMNVEV (reference sequence). CDR3 in DNA: TGTGCCAGCAGTCCGATCATTTCCACCTACAATGAGCAGTTCTTC. Its protein product is CASSPIISTYNEQFF.

The rearrangement joins TRBV27 to TRBJ2-3; 10 bases are a match to TRBD1. This CDR3 is 14 amino acids long. Germline assignment: CDR1 MNHEY and CDR2 SMNVEV (reference sequence). V trimming: 5 bases; J trimming: 5 bases; junction bases outside the gene matches: 4. The DNA of the CDR3 is TGTGCCAGCAGTGCCCGGACAGGGGGAGATACGCAGTATTTT. Encoded protein: CASSARTGGDTQYF.

J is TRBJ2-1 and V is TRBV7-9; the D gene is possibly TRBD2 (6 bases). Trimming shortened V by 5 bases and J by 4 bases, and 12 bases separated the two germline ends. The CDR3 consists of 14 residues. Germline CDR1 is SEHNR and CDR2 is FQNEAQ (reference sequence). The CDR3 region is CASSVLGGYNEQFF. As DNA, the CDR3 is TGTGCCAGCAGCGTCTTGGGGGGATACAATGAGCAGTTCTTC. Supplemented by reference TRBV7-9 and TRBJ2-1, the full variable domain reads DTGVSQNPRHKITKRGQNVTFRCDPISEHNRLYWYRQTLGQGPEFLTYFQNEAQLEKSRLLSDRFSAERPKGSFSTLEIQRTEQGDSAMYLCASSVLGGYNEQFFGPGTRLTVL.

The V and J genes are TRBV5-4 and TRBJ2-2; maybe TRBD2 (5 bases). V was clipped by 3 bases and J by 8 bases, with 11 bases between them. Germline V gives CDR1 SGHNT, CDR2 YYREEE (reference sequence). CDR3 size: 13 residues. CDR3 coding DNA: TGTGCCAGCAGCTGGGGAGTCTCGGGGGAGCTGTTTTTT. Translated: CASSWGVSGELFF.

The gene calls are TRBV5-1 and TRBJ2-6; no definite D call. This CDR3 is built from 15 residues. V dropped 0 bases and J dropped 0 bases, with 4 bases sitting between them. CDR1 is SGHRS and CDR2 is YFSETQ in the germline V gene. CDR3 protein: CASSLEASGANVLTF. In DNA, the CDR3 is TGCGCCAGCAGCTTGGAGGCCTCTGGGGCCAACGTCCTGACTTTC. Full variable domain (outside the CDR3, taken from reference TRBV5-1 and TRBJ2-6): KAGVTQTPRYLIKTRGQQVTLSCSPISGHRSVSWYQQTPGQGLQFLFEYFSETQRNKGNFPGRFSGRQFSNSRSEMNVSTLELGDSALYLCASSLEASGANVLTFGAGSRLTVL.

The gene calls are TRBV29-1 and TRBJ1-1; D call uncertain. Per germline, CDR1 SQVTM and CDR2 ANQGSEA. V lost 4 bases and J lost 0, with 15 bases in between. The CDR3 spans 15 residues. In DNA, the CDR3 is TGCAGCGTTGTGTCCCAGGTTAACTTGAACACTGAAGCTTTCTTT. Translating it yields CSVVSQVNLNTEAFF.